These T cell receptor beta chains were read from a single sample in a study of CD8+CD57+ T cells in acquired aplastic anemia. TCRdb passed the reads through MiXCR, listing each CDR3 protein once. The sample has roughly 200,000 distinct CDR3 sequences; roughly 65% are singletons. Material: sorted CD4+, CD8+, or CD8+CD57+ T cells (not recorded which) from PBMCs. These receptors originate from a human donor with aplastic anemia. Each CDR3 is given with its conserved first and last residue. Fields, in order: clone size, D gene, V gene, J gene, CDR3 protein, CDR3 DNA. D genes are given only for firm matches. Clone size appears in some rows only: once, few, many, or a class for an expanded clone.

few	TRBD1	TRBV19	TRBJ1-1	CASSIGTGSTEAFF	TGTGCCAGTAGTATTGGGACAGGGAGCACTGAAGCTTTCTTT
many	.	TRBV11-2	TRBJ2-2	CASSFTDAGELFF	TGTGCCAGCAGCTTTACGGACGCAGGGGAGCTGTTTTTT
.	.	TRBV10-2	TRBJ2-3	CASTSPPTRLHADTQYF	TGCGCCAGCACCTCTCCCCCGACCAGACTTCACGCAGATACGCAGTATTTT
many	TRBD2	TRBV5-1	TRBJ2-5	CASSLGTSGTGETQYF	TGCGCCAGCAGCTTGGGGACTAGCGGGACCGGGGAGACCCAGTACTTC
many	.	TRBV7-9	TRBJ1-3	CASSFPAGGNTIYF	TGTGCCAGCAGCTTCCCTGCCGGAGGAAACACCATATATTTT
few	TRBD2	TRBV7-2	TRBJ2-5	CASSQGLSSGGEETQYF	TGTGCCAGCAGCCAGGGCCTCTCTAGCGGGGGAGAAGAGACCCAGTACTTC
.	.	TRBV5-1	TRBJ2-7	CASSAGQISYEQYF	TGCGCCAGCAGCGCGGGACAGATCTCCTACGAGCAGTACTTC
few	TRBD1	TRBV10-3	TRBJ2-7	CAISDPGTGKDEQYF	TGTGCCATCAGTGACCCCGGGACAGGGAAGGACGAGCAGTACTTC
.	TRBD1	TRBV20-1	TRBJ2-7	CSARGDRGDSYEQYF	TGCAGTGCTAGGGGCGACAGGGGTGACTCCTACGAGCAGTACTTC
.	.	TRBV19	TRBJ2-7	CASSQGLRLLTYEQYF	TGTGCCAGTAGCCAAGGACTGCGCCTACTTACCTACGAGCAGTACTTC
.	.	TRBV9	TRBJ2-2	CASSSPFDRVDTGELFF	TGTGCCAGCAGCTCCCCCTTTGACAGAGTCGACACCGGGGAGCTGTTTTTT
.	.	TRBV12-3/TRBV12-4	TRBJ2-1	CASSFGLPSSYNEQFF	TGTGCCAGCAGTTTCGGGCTGCCTAGCTCCTACAATGAGCAGTTCTTC
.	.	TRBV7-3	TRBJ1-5	CASSIGRGGSQPQHF	TGTGCCAGCAGCATCGGGAGGGGGGGTTCGCAGCCCCAGCATTTT
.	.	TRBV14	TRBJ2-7	CASSQVPQTQHF	TGTGCCAGCAGCCAAGTTCCCCAGACGCAGCACTTC
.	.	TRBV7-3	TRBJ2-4	CASSFGQGLRTKIQYF	TGTGCCAGCAGCTTTGGTCAGGGTTTGCGGACTAAAATTCAGTACTTC
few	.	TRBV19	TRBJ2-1	CASSITGMGENEQFF	TGTGCCAGTAGTATAACAGGAATGGGGGAAAATGAGCAGTTCTTC
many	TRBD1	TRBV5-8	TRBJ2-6	CASSFLTGGYAGANVLTF	TGTGCCAGCAGCTTCCTGACAGGGGGGTACGCTGGGGCCAACGTCCTGACTTTC
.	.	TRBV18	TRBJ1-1	CASSPTAPNGDTEAFF	TGTGCCAGCTCACCAACAGCTCCCAACGGGGACACTGAAGCTTTCTTT
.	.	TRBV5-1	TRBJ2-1	CASQRTVTYNEQFF	TGCGCCAGCCAGAGGACAGTAACCTACAATGAGCAGTTCTTC
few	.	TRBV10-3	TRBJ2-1	CAISESGGSYNEQFF	TGTGCCATCAGTGAGTCAGGGGGCTCCTACAATGAGCAGTTCTTC
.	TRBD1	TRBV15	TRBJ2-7	CATSMRQGTYEQYF	TGTGCCACCAGCATGAGACAGGGTACGTACGAGCAGTACTTC
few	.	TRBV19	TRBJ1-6	CASSGEAQRSPLHF	TGTGCCAGTAGTGGGGAAGCCCAGCGTTCACCCCTCCACTTT
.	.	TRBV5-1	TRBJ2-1	CASSLTRGDSYNEQFF	TGCGCCAGCAGCTTGACGCGCGGGGATTCCTACAATGAGCAGTTCTTC
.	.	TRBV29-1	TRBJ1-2	CSVESLNYGYTF	TGCAGCGTTGAATCACTTAACTATGGCTACACCTTC
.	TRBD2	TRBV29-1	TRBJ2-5	CSVNGLADNQETQYF	TGCAGCGTCAATGGACTAGCGGACAACCAAGAGACCCAGTACTTC
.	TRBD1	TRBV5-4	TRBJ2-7	CASSLGRGLVIYEQYF	TGTGCCAGCAGCTTAGGTAGGGGGCTTGTGATCTACGAGCAGTACTTC
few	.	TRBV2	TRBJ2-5	CASSQGWTQYF	TGTGCCAGCAGCCAGGGCTGGACCCAGTACTTC
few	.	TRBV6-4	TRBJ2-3	CASSEGRENTDTQYF	TGTGCCAGCAGTGAAGGCCGGGAGAATACAGATACGCAGTATTTT
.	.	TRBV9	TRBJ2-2	CASSGNFYVKGDTGELFF	TGTGCCAGCAGCGGCAACTTCTACGTAAAGGGGGACACCGGGGAGCTGTTTTTT
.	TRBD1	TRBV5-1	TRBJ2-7	CASSVHPLRDRAYEQYF	TGCGCCAGCAGCGTACACCCGCTGCGGGACAGGGCCTACGAGCAGTACTTC
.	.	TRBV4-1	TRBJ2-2	CASSQSSAGTGELFF	TGCGCCAGCAGCCAATCCAGCGCGGGCACCGGGGAGCTGTTTTTT
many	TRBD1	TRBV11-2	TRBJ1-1	CASSPGTAEAFF	TGTGCCAGCAGCCCCGGGACAGCTGAAGCTTTCTTT
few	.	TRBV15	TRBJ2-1	CATSPNPGQGTSEQFF	TGTGCCACCAGCCCGAACCCCGGACAGGGGACTAGTGAGCAGTTCTTC
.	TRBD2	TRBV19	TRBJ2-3	CASSIAGGTDTQYF	TGTGCCAGTAGCATAGCGGGGGGCACAGATACGCAGTATTTT
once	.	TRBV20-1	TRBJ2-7	CSAKGAPFSYEQYF	TGCAGTGCCAAGGGCGCCCCGTTCTCCTATGAGCAGTACTTC